This paragraph covers one T cell receptor beta chain sequence. Germline CDR1 and CDR2: WSHSY and SAAADI. The CDR3 is 14 amino acids. Trimming removed 0 bases at V and 11 bases at J, with 14 bases between. This specimen comes from a study of blood T cell repertoires in COVID-19. TCRdb keeps only in-frame clones here, not all; method: immunoSEQ multiplex PCR. The sample includes 250,000 to 400,000 clones, roughly 90% of them seen just once. The sample was peripheral blood. The source is a woman aged 25 to 39 with COVID-19, enrolled during active disease. This chain connects TRBV10-2 to TRBJ1-5; no definite D call. The CDR3 nucleotides read TGCGCCAGCAGTGAGTCGGGGTTACGGGGAACCCAGCATTTT. Its translation is CASSESGLRGTQHF.